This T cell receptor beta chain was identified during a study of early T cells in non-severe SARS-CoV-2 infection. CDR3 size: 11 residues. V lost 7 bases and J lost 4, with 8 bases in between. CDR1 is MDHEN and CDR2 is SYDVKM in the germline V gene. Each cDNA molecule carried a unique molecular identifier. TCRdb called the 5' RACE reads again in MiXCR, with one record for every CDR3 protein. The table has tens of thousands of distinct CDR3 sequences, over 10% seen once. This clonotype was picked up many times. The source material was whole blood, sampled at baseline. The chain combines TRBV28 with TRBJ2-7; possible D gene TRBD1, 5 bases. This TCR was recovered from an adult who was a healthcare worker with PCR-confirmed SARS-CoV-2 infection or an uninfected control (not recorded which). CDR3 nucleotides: TGTGCCAGCACAGGGCAGTACGAGCAGTACTTC. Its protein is CASTGQYEQYF. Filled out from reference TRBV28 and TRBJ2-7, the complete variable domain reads DVKVTQSSRYLVKRTGEKVFLECVQDMDHENMFWYRQDPGLGLRLIYFSYDVKMKEKGDIPEGYSVSREKKERFSLILESASTNQTSMYLCASTGQYEQYFGPGTRLTVT.